The 19 T cell receptor beta chains reported below all come from one sample, sequenced in a study of blood T cell repertoires in COVID-19. Data came from immunoSEQ multiplex PCR; TCRdb stores just in-frame clones and leaves some out. The top ten clones hold about 4% of a sample with approximately 200,000 clones, 70% to 90% of them seen once. Sequenced sample: peripheral blood. The receptor source for this set is a woman in her 30s with acute or convalescent COVID-19.

J is TRBJ1-2 and V is TRBV24-1; TRBD1 is a possible D gene (6 bases). V lost 9 bases, J lost 4 bases, and 14 bases lay in between. Germline loops: CDR1 KGHDR, CDR2 SFDVKD. The CDR3 length is 13 residues. The CDR3 sequence: CATWDNEGYGYTF. CDR3 in DNA: TGTGCCACCTGGGACAACGAGGGCTATGGCTACACCTTC.

The chain couples TRBV28 to TRBJ1-1, with 7 positions matching TRBD1. V was clipped by 5 bases and J by 4 bases; unmatched bases: 10. The CDR3 length is 15 residues. Germline V CDR1 and CDR2: MDHEN, SYDVKM. CDR3 sequence: CASSRWAGGGTEAFF. In DNA form, the CDR3 reads TGTGCCAGCAGTAGGTGGGCAGGGGGAGGCACTGAAGCTTTCTTT.

V and J are TRBV28 and TRBJ2-7, with a tentative D call TRBD1 (5 bases). The CDR3 consists of 13 residues. Germline-derived CDR1 and CDR2 are MDHEN and SYDVKM. Trimming left V 4 bases short and J 2 bases short, with 9 bases between. CDR3 protein: CASSSPGPYEQYF. The CDR3 DNA reads as TGTGCCAGCAGTTCTCCAGGGCCCTACGAGCAGTACTTC. Full variable domain (missing parts from reference TRBV28 and TRBJ2-7): DVKVTQSSRYLVKRTGEKVFLECVQDMDHENMFWYRQDPGLGLRLIYFSYDVKMKEKGDIPEGYSVSREKKERFSLILESASTNQTSMYLCASSSPGPYEQYFGPGTRLTVT.

The chain joins TRBV3-1 (or the pseudogene TRBV3-2) to TRBJ2-7; 11 positions match TRBD1. CDR1 LGHDT and CDR2 YNNKEL come from the germline V gene (reference sequence). The CDR3 loop spans 13 amino acids. V shed 7 bases, J shed 4 bases, and the junction held 3 bases outside the gene matches. CDR3 residues: CASTGTGGYEQYF. In DNA, the CDR3 is TGTGCCAGCACTGGGACAGGGGGGTACGAGCAGTACTTC.

The rearrangement uses TRBV28 and TRBJ2-7; D perhaps matches TRBD1 (6 bases). V lost 4 bases, J lost 3 bases, and 10 bases lay in between. CDR1 and CDR2 from the germline V gene are MDHEN and SYDVKM. This CDR3 comprises 13 residues. The CDR3 reads CASSSFRGYEQYF. The DNA for the CDR3 is TGTGCCAGCAGTTCTTTCAGGGGCTACGAGCAGTACTTC.

This clone occurred a few times. J is TRBJ2-1 and V is TRBV18; possible D gene TRBD1, 6 bases. V was shortened by 6 bases and J by 4 bases, with 19 bases between the two germline ends. The CDR3 loop spans 16 amino acids. CDR1 KGHSH and CDR2 LQKENI come from the germline V gene. DNA for the CDR3: TGTGCCAGCTCCCCCGAACCGGACAGCCTTTACAATGAGCAGTTCTTC. Protein product: CASSPEPDSLYNEQFF.

The chain carries TRBV12-3 or TRBV12-4 and TRBJ1-6; TRBD1 matches at 8 bases. This CDR3 spans 12 amino acids. V dropped 8 bases and J dropped 10; count of bases not matched to a gene: 4. The CDR3 DNA reads as TGTGCCAGCGGACAGGGCTTATCACCCCTCCACTTT. Protein: CASGQGLSPLHF.

The J gene is TRBJ2-2, the V gene TRBV6-4; perhaps TRBD2 as D (6 bases). V lost 6 bases, J lost 5 bases, and 10 bases lay in between. CDR1 and CDR2 (germline): MRHNA, SNTAGT. This CDR3 spans 13 amino acids. The CDR3 nucleotides read TGTGCCAGCAGACAAAGCGGGACCGGGGAGCTGTTTTTT. This sequence encodes CASRQSGTGELFF.

The J gene is TRBJ1-3, the V gene TRBV28; D remains ambiguous. Germline V gene lookup returns CDR1 MDHEN and CDR2 SYDVKM. V dropped 0 bases and J dropped 0 bases, with 9 bases sitting between them. The CDR3 runs to 16 residues. The CDR3 region has the DNA TGTGCCAGCAGTTTATGGGGCCCCACCTCTGGAAACACCATATATTTT. Its protein is CASSLWGPTSGNTIYF.

In this sample, this clone turned up once. This sequence joins TRBV19 and TRBJ2-7; possibly TRBD1 for D (6 bases). The V gene's germline CDR1 is LNHDA and CDR2 SQIVND (reference sequence). This CDR3 is built from 13 residues. The germline V and J ends were trimmed by 7 bases and 7 bases, with 17 bases remaining between them. Written as DNA, the CDR3 is TGTGCCAGTACCTCGGACAGATGGGGAGAGCAGTACTTC. Translating gives CASTSDRWGEQYF.

The J gene is TRBJ2-3, the V gene TRBV7-9; tentatively, D is TRBD1 (6 bases). The CDR3 is 15 amino acids. V was shortened by 5 bases and J by 3 bases, with 15 bases between the two germline ends. CDR1 SEHNR and CDR2 FQNEAQ come from the germline V gene (reference sequence). The CDR3 spells CASSTQGTLTDTQYF. In DNA form, the CDR3 reads TGTGCCAGCAGCACACAGGGAACTTTGACAGATACGCAGTATTTT.

The chain joins TRBV5-5 to TRBJ1-3; D is uncertain. The V gene lost 0 bases and the J gene lost 8 bases, with 12 bases spanning the gap. Per germline, CDR1 SGHKS and CDR2 YYEKEE (reference sequence). The CDR3 is 14 residues long. Here the CDR3 DNA reads TGTGCCAGCAGCTTGGGGCGGGGTTTGGACACCATATATTTT. It yields the protein CASSLGRGLDTIYF.

The rearrangement joins TRBV5-1 to TRBJ1-5; D unclear. Trimming pared 2 bases from V and 2 bases from J, leaving 5 bases between. Germline V gene data show CDR1 as SGHRS and CDR2 as YFSETQ. The CDR3 is 13 amino acids. CDR3 loop: CASSFEGNQPQHF. CDR3 coding DNA: TGCGCCAGCAGCTTTGAGGGCAATCAGCCCCAGCATTTT.

Of note for this clone: The identical CDR3 is also encoded by other nucleotide sequences in the sample. The chain employs TRBV5-1 and TRBJ1-3, with a tentative D call TRBD1 (5 bases). The V gene lost 0 bases and the J gene lost 2 bases, with 6 bases spanning the gap. CDR3 length: 14 residues. Per germline, CDR1 SGHRS and CDR2 YFSETQ. DNA of the CDR3: TGCGCCAGCAGCTTGGAGGGGACTGGAAACACCATATATTTT. This translates into CASSLEGTGNTIYF.

The chain is built from TRBV30 and TRBJ2-1, with TRBD2 matching 8 bases. Germline CDR1 is GTSNPN and CDR2 is SVGIG (reference sequence). V gave up 5 bases and J gave up 4 bases; unmatched junction bases: 10. This CDR3 has 15 amino acids. The CDR3 spells CAWGPSGRGYNEQFF. CDR3 DNA sequence: TGTGCCTGGGGCCCAAGCGGGAGAGGGTACAATGAGCAGTTCTTC.

V is TRBV5-1 and J is TRBJ2-1, with TRBD2 identical over 15 bases. The V gene end was trimmed by 2 bases and the J gene end by 10 bases; junction bases not matched to a gene: 4. Germline V gives CDR1 SGHRS, CDR2 YFSETQ. This CDR3 spans 15 amino acids. The DNA of the CDR3 is TGCGCCAGCAGCTTAGGACTAGCGGGAGGGGAGGAGCAGTTCTTC. Amino acids: CASSLGLAGGEEQFF.

Only one count was recorded for this clone. The chain joins TRBV6-1 to TRBJ1-1; D ambiguous. This CDR3 is 13 amino acids long. V was cut by 0 bases and J by 5 bases, with 7 bases left in between. CDR1 MNHNS and CDR2 SASEGT come from the germline V gene. Written as DNA, the CDR3 is TGTGCCAGCAGTGAAGCGCGGCGTACTGAAGCTTTCTTT. This translates into CASSEARRTEAFF.

This clone occurred a few times. This chain uses TRBV19 with TRBJ1-5, with D unclear. The germline V and J ends were trimmed by 3 bases and 9 bases, with 15 bases remaining between them. The CDR3 is 14 residues long. CDR1 is LNHDA, CDR2 SQIVND, per germline (reference sequence). CDR3 sequence reads: CASSITVSESPQHF. The CDR3, as DNA: TGTGCCAGTAGTATCACAGTGTCCGAATCGCCCCAGCATTTT.

V usage is TRBV28 and J usage is TRBJ1-5; D unclear. V lost 8 bases, J lost 2 bases, and 4 bases lay in between. CDR1 is MDHEN and CDR2 is SYDVKM in the germline V gene. This CDR3 comprises 11 residues. CDR3 bases: TGTGCCAGCTCGGGCAATCAGCCCCAGCATTTT. It translates to CASSGNQPQHF.